The clone carrying this T cell receptor beta chain was seen only a few times. These data belong to a study of T-cell reconstitution after alpha-beta-depleted transplantation in children. Preparing the TCRbeta library involved the use of unique molecular identifiers. Each CDR3 protein gets one entry after TCRdb re-called the PCR reads with MiXCR. This table holds 500,000 or so distinct CDR3 sequences, approximately 32% found once. The CDR3 covers 15 residues. Germline V gene sequence: CDR1 SGHTA, CDR2 FQGNSA. Trimming cost V 1 base and J 1 base; bases outside gene matches: 3. The TCR was taken from a human donor who donated a stem cell graft to a child with aplastic anemia. The V and J genes are TRBV7-2 and TRBJ2-5; the match to TRBD1 covers 7 bases. Specimen: PBMCs from the stem cell graft donor, collected from the stem cell graft. The CDR3 coding sequence is TGTGCCAGCAGCTTAGACAGGGGAGTCCAAGAGACCCAGTACTTC. It translates to CASSLDRGVQETQYF.